This TCR beta chain was recovered during a study of blood T cell repertoires in COVID-19. Study details: The United States, Italy and Spain provided the acute and convalescent COVID-19 samples. The cDNA or gDNA used as material had been derived from T cells, B-cell-depleted T cells, or PBMCs.

V trimming: 6 bases; J trimming: 6 bases; junction bases outside the gene matches: 12. Germline CDR1 and CDR2: ENHRY and SYGVKD. The CDR3 is made up of 16 amino acids. In the authors' methods: Amplified reference gene primers provided the basis for estimating nucleated cell counts. TCRdb's copy holds only in-frame clones and misses some; the assay was immunoSEQ multiplex PCR. V, J and clone size derive from that table, while D and trimming were established from the DNA sequence. The sample lists about 120,000 clones; about 88% were seen once. The gene calls are TRBV10-3 and TRBJ2-2, with 8 bases fitting TRBD2. Sample: peripheral blood. The receptor was derived from a human donor in a cohort sampled during active COVID-19. The CDR3 DNA sequence: TGTGCCATCAGCCCCTCCGGGAGGGGGTTGGCCGGGGAGCTGTTTTTT. Translated: CAISPSGRGLAGELFF.